This T cell receptor beta chain was documented in a study of technical replicates of blood from a handful of donors. TCRdb keeps only in-frame clones here, not all; method: immunoSEQ multiplex PCR. The sample contains approximately 73,000 clones, approximately 91% of which appear only once. Germline assignment: CDR1 MNHEY and CDR2 SVGAGI. V was clipped by 0 bases and J by 5 bases; unmatched bases: 4. The CDR3 is 15 residues long. The V call is TRBV6-5, the J call TRBJ2-5; 9 bases match TRBD2. Sequencing was performed on T cells isolated from PBMCs. The clonotype comes from a human donor in good health. The CDR3 protein is CASSYSYAGGETQYF. CDR3 DNA sequence: TGTGCCAGCAGTTACTCCTACGCGGGAGGGGAGACCCAGTACTTC.